This entry describes one T cell receptor beta chain. This receptor's antigen is unknown. No much larger clone exists at a distance of one base, and base qualities are not known. Receptor libraries were prepared by the immunoSEQ multiplex PCR assay. Sourced from immuneACCESS, this table was stored by TCRdb with only in-frame sequences that have V and J called. A share of the clones is absent; for the studies checked, an unresolved V gene accounts for under half, and the remainder has no known explanation. Recorded for this sample are 60,000 to 90,000 clones; around 97% of them occurred a single time. In total, the top ten clones hold 0.2% to 0.25% of the sample. This record comes from a study of technical replicates of blood from a few donors (dated by TCRdb to the late 2010s). This TCR came from a human donor in good health. The specimen sequenced was T cells isolated from PBMCs.

The DNA reads TGTGCCTGGGAGAGCTCCTATAATTCACCCCTCCACTTT. The translation is CAWESSYNSPLHF. Rearrangement joined TRBV30 to TRBJ1-6; no confident D gene assignment can be made. V and J are truncated by 5 bases and 0 bases respectively, leaving an intervening sequence of 5 bases. From the germline V gene (reference sequence), CDR1 is GTSNPN and CDR2 is SVGIG. The CDR3, from cysteine to phenylalanine, totals 13 residues. CDR3 DNA is the only sequence kept; it has 39 bases, read in frame from the first base.